This T cell receptor beta chain was captured by sequencing in a study of blood T cell repertoires in COVID-19. This table comes from immunoSEQ multiplex PCR, and its TCRdb copy is limited to in-frame clones, with some not included. The data hold a few hundred thousand clones, with roughly nine tenths observed a single time. Deletions cut 5 bases from V and 5 bases from J, with 18 bases between. CDR3 length equals 16 residues. Germline V gene sequence: CDR1 LNHDA, CDR2 SQIVND (reference sequence). The receptor was isolated from a woman aged 30 to 39 who had recovered from COVID-19. The chain recombines TRBV19 with TRBJ1-4, with D possibly matching TRBD1 (5 bases). The sample was PBMCs or T cells enriched from blood (not recorded which). CDR3 residues: CASSDIGATSNEKLFF. DNA of the CDR3: TGTGCCAGTAGTGACATTGGGGCGACATCAAATGAAAAACTGTTTTTT.